The clone carrying this T cell receptor beta chain was seen a handful of times. Its antigen remains unknown. The source of the sample is a study of shared clonotypes between healthy human individuals. Study-level background: In total, the donors were a couple of women and a few men aged 18 to 49. Study-wide results and caveats: Non-shared clonotypes showed lower generation probabilities than clonotypes common to all four donors. What naive subsets generally showed was a larger estimated richness than memory subsets showed.

Germline loops: CDR1 MDHEN, CDR2 SYDVKM. V lost 3 bases to trimming and J lost 3 bases; unmatched junction nucleotides: 6. The CDR3 is made up of 17 amino acids. Clones were read by immunoSEQ multiplex PCR, and TCRdb kept only the in-frame ones, dropping some. The profile shows about a million clones, 70% to 85% of them singletons. Free of recent acute infections or vaccinations, the donors were healthy HIV-negative adults. This sequence was found in a man between 18 and 35 years old in good health. Some clones in this sample may be carry-over from other donors' samples. The chain employs TRBV28 and TRBJ1-4; 11 positions agree with TRBD1. The sequenced material came from memory CD4+ T cells from PBMCs. Regarding subset: CD45RA-negative fraction. The CDR3 nucleotides read TGTGCCAGCAGTTTGGTGGACAGGGGGCTATCTAATGAAAAACTGTTTTTT. Its protein product is CASSLVDRGLSNEKLFF.